The rows below give T cell receptor beta chains drawn from one sample of a study of blood T cell repertoires in COVID-19. TCRdb's copy holds only in-frame clones and misses some; the assay was immunoSEQ multiplex PCR. The sample has 380,000 or so clones; over 65% are singletons. Sequencing was performed on peripheral blood. The origin of the receptors is a human donor with acute or convalescent COVID-19. The donor label of this sample is uncertain. The CDR3 runs from the conserved cysteine through the conserved F or W. Rows may omit the clone size; those that give it use once, few, many or a size class.

cdr3_aa: CASSDVARGQRHGYTF
clone_size: few
j_call: TRBJ1-2
v_call: TRBV6-1

cdr3_aa: CASSSARDRINEQYF
clone_size: -
j_call: TRBJ2-7
v_call: TRBV12-1

cdr3_aa: CASSRLAGTYEQYF
clone_size: few
j_call: TRBJ2-7
v_call: TRBV5-1

cdr3_aa: CASSHGGAGNYEQYF
clone_size: few
j_call: TRBJ2-7
v_call: TRBV14

cdr3_aa: CASSKTGVNEQYF
clone_size: -
j_call: TRBJ2-7
v_call: TRBV3-1/TRBV3-2

cdr3_aa: CASSLGAYNEQFF
clone_size: -
j_call: TRBJ2-1
v_call: TRBV7-9

cdr3_aa: CASSSGPREKLFF
clone_size: -
j_call: TRBJ1-4
v_call: TRBV7-2

cdr3_aa: CASSFLQGYNEQFF
clone_size: -
j_call: TRBJ2-1
v_call: TRBV7-9

cdr3_aa: CASSHRDRAGTEAFF
clone_size: -
j_call: TRBJ1-1
v_call: TRBV3-1/TRBV3-2

cdr3_aa: CASSPGGVGYYGYTF
clone_size: once
j_call: TRBJ1-2
v_call: TRBV28

cdr3_aa: CASSFRGNTEAFF
clone_size: -
j_call: TRBJ1-1
v_call: TRBV6-2/TRBV6-3

cdr3_aa: CASRRVFASSTDTQYF
clone_size: -
j_call: TRBJ2-3
v_call: TRBV7-8

cdr3_aa: CASMGGLDLYTQYF
clone_size: -
j_call: TRBJ2-3
v_call: TRBV6-5

cdr3_aa: CASHDRGETQYF
clone_size: -
j_call: TRBJ2-5
v_call: TRBV28

cdr3_aa: CASRPQGLYGYTF
clone_size: -
j_call: TRBJ1-2
v_call: TRBV28

cdr3_aa: CASSLGLGGDTQYF
clone_size: -
j_call: TRBJ2-3
v_call: TRBV4-1

cdr3_aa: CASSPGTGANSPLHF
clone_size: -
j_call: TRBJ1-6
v_call: TRBV18

cdr3_aa: CAWIRREAFF
clone_size: -
j_call: TRBJ1-1
v_call: TRBV30

cdr3_aa: CASTQQGGTDTQYF
clone_size: -
j_call: TRBJ2-3
v_call: TRBV6-5

cdr3_aa: CASSQDGTGVWETQYF
clone_size: -
j_call: TRBJ2-5
v_call: TRBV4-1

cdr3_aa: CASSQVSSGKQYF
clone_size: -
j_call: TRBJ2-3
v_call: TRBV3-1/TRBV3-2

cdr3_aa: CASWQTGAGNTIYF
clone_size: few
j_call: TRBJ1-3
v_call: TRBV19

cdr3_aa: CASSILPGSGYDSPLHF
clone_size: few
j_call: TRBJ1-6
v_call: TRBV19

cdr3_aa: CASSYRGGREKLFF
clone_size: -
j_call: TRBJ1-4
v_call: TRBV6-5

cdr3_aa: CASSPPRRNEQFF
clone_size: -
j_call: TRBJ2-1
v_call: TRBV3-1/TRBV3-2

cdr3_aa: CASMSNQPQHF
clone_size: -
j_call: TRBJ1-5
v_call: TRBV28

cdr3_aa: CASSRSGGITDTQYF
clone_size: few
j_call: TRBJ2-3
v_call: TRBV2

cdr3_aa: CASSLDGGGDSNEQFF
clone_size: -
j_call: TRBJ2-1
v_call: TRBV7-9

cdr3_aa: CACAGQGVTGELFF
clone_size: -
j_call: TRBJ2-2
v_call: TRBV30

cdr3_aa: CATSRDQGLAGGTQYF
clone_size: -
j_call: TRBJ2-3
v_call: TRBV15